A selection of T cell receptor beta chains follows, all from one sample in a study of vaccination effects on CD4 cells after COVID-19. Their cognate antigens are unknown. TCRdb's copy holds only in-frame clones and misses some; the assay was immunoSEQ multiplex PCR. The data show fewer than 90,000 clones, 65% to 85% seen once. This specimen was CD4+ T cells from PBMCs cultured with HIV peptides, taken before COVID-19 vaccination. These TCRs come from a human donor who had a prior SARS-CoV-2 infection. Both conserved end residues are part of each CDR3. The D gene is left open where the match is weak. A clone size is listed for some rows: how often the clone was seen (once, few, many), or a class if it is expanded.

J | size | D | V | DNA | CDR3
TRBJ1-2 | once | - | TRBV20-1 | TGCAGCTCGGTTATGGACTATGGCTACACCTTC | CSSVMDYGYTF
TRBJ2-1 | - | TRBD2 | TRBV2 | TGTGCCAGCAGTCAGACGCGGGAGTACTACAATGAGCAGTTCTTC | CASSQTREYYNEQFF
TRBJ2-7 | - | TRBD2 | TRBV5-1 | TGCGCCAGCAGCTTGGATTGGAACAAGCGGGAGAACTCCTACGAGCAGTACTTC | CASSLDWNKRENSYEQYF
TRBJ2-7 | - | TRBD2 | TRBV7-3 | TGTGCCAGCAGCTTAGAGGCTAGCGGGAGTCTAAGGGAGCAGTACTTC | CASSLEASGSLREQYF
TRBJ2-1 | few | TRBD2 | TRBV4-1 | TGCGCCAGCAGCCAAGGACTAACGGGACTAGCGGTATACAATGAGCAGTTCTTC | CASSQGLTGLAVYNEQFF
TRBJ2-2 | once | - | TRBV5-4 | TGTGCCAGCAGCTTCGCAGGGTCCGGGGAGCTGTTTTTT | CASSFAGSGELFF
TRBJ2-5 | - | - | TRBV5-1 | TGCGCCAGCAGCTTGGCCGACAGGTTACGAGAGACCCAGTACTTC | CASSLADRLRETQYF
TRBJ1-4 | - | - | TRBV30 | TGTGCCTGGACACAGGGTACAACTAATGAAAAACTGTTTTTT | CAWTQGTTNEKLFF
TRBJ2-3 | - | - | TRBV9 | TGTGCCAGCAGCCGGGACTCAGCCACAGATACGCAGTATTTT | CASSRDSATDTQYF
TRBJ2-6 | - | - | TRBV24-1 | TGTGCCACCTTCGACCTGGGACTTTGCCACCTCTCTGGGGCCAACGTCCTGACTTTC | CATFDLGLCHLSGANVLTF
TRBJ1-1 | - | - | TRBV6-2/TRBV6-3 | TGTGCCAGCAGCAATCCGGGGGGGCGGACTGTCACTGAAGCTTTCTTT | CASSNPGGRTVTEAFF
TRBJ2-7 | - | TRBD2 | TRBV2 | TGTGCCAGCAGTGAAGAGGCGGGAGGAACCTACGAGCAGTACTTC | CASSEEAGGTYEQYF
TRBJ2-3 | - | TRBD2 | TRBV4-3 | TGCGCCAGCAGCCAAGCCGGGACTAGCGGGAGGGCCGGCACAGATACGCAGTATTTT | CASSQAGTSGRAGTDTQYF
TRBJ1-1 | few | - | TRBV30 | TGTGCCTCCGGAAAAGGGGTCGACACTGAAGCTTTCTTT | CASGKGVDTEAFF
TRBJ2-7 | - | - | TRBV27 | TGTGCCAGCAGTGACTACTACGAGCAGTACTTC | CASSDYYEQYF
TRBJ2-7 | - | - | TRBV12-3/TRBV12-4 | TGTGCCAGCAGTCAAAACTCCTACGAGCAGTACTTC | CASSQNSYEQYF
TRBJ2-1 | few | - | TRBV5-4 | TGTGCCAGCAGCAAGAGTGTAAATGAGCAGTTCTTC | CASSKSVNEQFF